The entry below gives a single T cell receptor (beta chain) sequence along with its context. The antigen is undetermined. 5'-RACE, quantitative and with molecular barcodes, yielded the TCR beta libraries. From the 5' RACE reads, TCRdb called clonotypes with MiXCR, one entry per CDR3 protein. The sample holds roughly 700,000 distinct CDR3 sequences; 15% to 20% are singletons and the top ten take around 19%. This record comes from a study of CD8 T cells in ankylosing spondylitis. Notes on the study in general: Earlier work had already found some motif variants in reactive arthritis synovial fluid and blood. A motif of fewer than ten highly homologous TCR beta variants was seen as apparently characteristic of ankylosing spondylitis blood.

The germline V gene encodes CDR1 SEHNR and CDR2 FQNEAQ (reference sequence). This CDR3 contains 17 residues. Losses at the gene ends were 5 bases for V and 0 bases for J; bases not matched to a gene: 6. This chain connects TRBV7-9 to TRBJ2-2, with 10 positions matching TRBD1. The sample was blood, either unsorted or a sorted T cell fraction (not recorded which). This sequence originates from a male donor with ankylosing spondylitis. CDR3 bases: TGTGCCAGCAGCCACCCCGGGACAGGGGCGAACACCGGGGAGCTGTTTTTT. This codes for CASSHPGTGANTGELFF.